This T cell receptor beta chain comes out of a study of blood T cell repertoires in COVID-19 (dated by TCRdb to between 2020 and 2021). About the study as a whole: Samples from collaborators originated in the United States, Italy and Spain and spanned both the acute and convalescent phases of COVID-19. The prospective study material was composed of cDNA or gDNA derived from T cells, B-cell-depleted T cells, or PBMCs. Subjects who had been exposed to COVID-19, were actively infected with it, or had recovered from it provided the deeply sampled blood TCRbeta repertoires that made up the dataset. The repertoires were made available in a free public database intended to serve as a resource for research on the immune response to SARS-CoV-2. The samples were drawn from the first 160 participants of the ongoing ImmuneRACE study and from 950 to 1,500 subjects provided by 6 global collaborators. A de-identified subject ID, COVID-19 status, age in years and sex were almost always included in the sample metadata. HLA class I and class II types, where available, came from metadata supplied by the sample provider rather than from assay-based typing.

Collaborating institutions collected whole blood in K2EDTA tubes following their own protocols. For TCRbeta analysis, collaborators shipped samples as frozen whole blood, isolated PBMCs, or DNA extracted from either of those sample types. On this clone: Its specific antigen is unknown. Base-call qualities are not available, and no considerably larger clone is one nucleotide away.

TCRbeta CDR3 regions were amplified from genomic DNA using the immunoSEQ Assay, a bias-controlled multiplex PCR. From the authors' description of their analysis: The number of nucleated cells in each sample was estimated by amplification of reference gene primers within the assay. Sequence reads were collapsed and filtered to measure the absolute abundance of every unique TCRbeta CDR3 rearrangement. For each sample, productive Simpson clonality was calculated by taking the square root of Simpson's diversity index across productive rearrangements. Entries here come from immuneACCESS through TCRdb and include only in-frame sequences with V and J called. Some clones fail to appear in such tables; in the studies checked, an unresolved V gene covers under half of the shortfall, and the cause of the remainder is unknown. D and trimming come from the DNA, and the V and J calls and clone size come from that table. This sample holds about 64,000 clones; approximately 85% were observed only once. The ten largest clones take up over 10% of the sample.

Points the paper makes about the study in general: The amount of clinical and demographic metadata varied by source and participant and was provided uncurated.

CDR1 and CDR2, per the germline V gene, are SNHLY and FYNNEI. Taken from cysteine to phenylalanine, the CDR3 has 14 residues. The read is trimmed to its CDR3 DNA, 42 bases read in frame from base 1. V drops 4 bases and J drops 9 bases, leaving 15 bases in between. The sample consisted of peripheral blood. This TCR derives from a human donor in a cohort sampled during active COVID-19. The chain is assembled from TRBV2 and TRBJ1-4; a confident D gene designation cannot be given. The CDR3 amino acid sequence is: CASSATNSPQKLFF. The nucleotide sequence is TGTGCCAGCAGTGCGACAAACTCGCCCCAAAAACTGTTTTTT.